This TCR beta chain was observed in a study of T-cell reconstitution after alpha-beta-depleted transplantation in children. Germline V gene lookup returns CDR1 LGHNA and CDR2 YSLEER. CDR3 length: 12 residues. Germline trimming cut 5 bases from V and 9 bases from J; bases unmatched to any gene: 2. The TCRbeta library incorporated unique molecular identifiers. Each CDR3 protein is one row after TCRdb ran MiXCR on the PCR reads. In the table there are approximately 640,000 distinct CDR3 sequences, approximately 15% of which are singletons. At least ten counts were recorded for this clonotype. This chain uses TRBV4-3 with TRBJ2-1; 9 nucleotides match TRBD1. The material was PBMCs from the stem cell graft donor, obtained from the stem cell graft. The TCR comes from a human donor who donated a stem cell graft to a child with acute myeloid leukemia. Here the CDR3 reads CASSGQGFEQFF. CDR3 nucleotide sequence: TGCGCCAGCAGCGGACAGGGGTTTGAGCAGTTCTTC.